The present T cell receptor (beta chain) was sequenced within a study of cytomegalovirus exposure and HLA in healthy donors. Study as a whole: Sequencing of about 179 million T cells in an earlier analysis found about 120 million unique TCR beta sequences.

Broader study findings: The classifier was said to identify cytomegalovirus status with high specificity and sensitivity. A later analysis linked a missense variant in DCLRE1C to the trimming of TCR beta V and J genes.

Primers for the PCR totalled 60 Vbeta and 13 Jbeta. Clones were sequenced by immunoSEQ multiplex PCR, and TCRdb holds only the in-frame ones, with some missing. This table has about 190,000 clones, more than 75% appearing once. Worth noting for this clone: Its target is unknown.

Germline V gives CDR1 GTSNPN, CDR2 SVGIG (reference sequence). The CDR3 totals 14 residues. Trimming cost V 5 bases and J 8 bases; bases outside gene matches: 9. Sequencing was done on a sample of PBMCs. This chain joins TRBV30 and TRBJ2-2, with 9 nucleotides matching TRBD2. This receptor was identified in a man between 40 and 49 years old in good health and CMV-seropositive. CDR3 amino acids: CAWERLAAVGELFF. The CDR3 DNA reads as TGTGCCTGGGAGAGACTAGCGGCAGTAGGGGAGCTGTTTTTT.